These T cell receptor beta chains were read from a single sample in a study of T cell changes during pregnancy in multiple sclerosis. Assay: immunoSEQ multiplex PCR; the TCRdb copy retains only in-frame clones and omits some. The sample gives about 48,000 clones, approximately 95% of which show up once; over 0.4% is in the top ten. Sequenced material: CD4+ T cells from peripheral blood mononuclear cells, taken in the first trimester of pregnancy. Receptors originate from a female donor with multiple sclerosis, enrolled in a pregnancy study. Both conserved end residues are part of each CDR3. Each record gives: J gene, V gene, D gene, clone size, CDR3 length, CDR3 protein, CDR3 DNA. A D gene is named only where the DNA matches it firmly. Only part of the rows carry a size: once, few, many, or a class if the clone is expanded.

>TRBJ1-6|TRBV14|TRBD1|-|17
CASSSQRQGPYNSPLHF
TGTGCCAGCAGCTCACAAAGACAGGGACCATATAATTCACCCCTCCACTTT
>TRBJ2-2|TRBV9|-|-|14
CASSVQGNTGELFF
TGTGCCAGCAGCGTACAGGGAAACACCGGGGAGCTGTTTTTT
>TRBJ1-1|TRBV6-1|-|-|17
CASSEGTAVGRGTEAFF
TGTGCCAGCAGTGAAGGGACAGCAGTGGGTCGTGGCACTGAAGCTTTCTTT
>TRBJ1-1|TRBV6-1|TRBD1|-|13
CAGGQGLNTEAFF
TGTGCCGGAGGACAGGGTCTGAACACTGAAGCTTTCTTT
>TRBJ2-3|TRBV2|-|-|16
CASSSGKGRPTDTQYF
TGTGCCAGCAGTTCAGGAAAGGGGCGACCCACAGATACGCAGTATTTT
>TRBJ2-7|TRBV5-1|-|-|13
CASSSELAIEQYF
TGCGCCAGCAGCTCGGAGCTAGCTATCGAGCAGTACTTC
>TRBJ1-5|TRBV6-5|TRBD1|-|15
CASSVGQGSNQPQHF
TGTGCCAGCAGTGTCGGACAGGGCAGCAATCAGCCCCAGCATTTT
>TRBJ2-1|TRBV5-1|-|-|13
CASSRPSDNEQFF
TGCGCCAGCAGCCGCCCGTCGGACAATGAGCAGTTCTTC
>TRBJ1-1|TRBV15|-|-|14
CATSTGGTTTEAFF
TGTGCCACCAGCACGGGGGGAACGACGACTGAAGCTTTCTTT
>TRBJ1-5|TRBV18|-|once|16
CASSPATSSPNQPQHF
TGTGCCAGCTCACCAGCGACATCGAGTCCCAATCAGCCCCAGCATTTT
>TRBJ2-3|TRBV9|-|-|15
CASSTGLGGTDTQYF
TGTGCCAGCAGCACAGGTTTAGGTGGCACAGATACGCAGTATTTT
>TRBJ2-5|TRBV10-3|TRBD2|-|16
CAISDPTGTSKETQYF
TGTGCCATCAGTGATCCTACCGGGACTAGCAAAGAGACCCAGTACTTC
>TRBJ2-3|TRBV2|TRBD1|-|14
CASRKPGTVDTQYF
TGTGCCAGCAGGAAGCCCGGGACAGTCGATACGCAGTATTTT
>TRBJ2-5|TRBV2|TRBD2|-|17
CASSEIDRGGNQETQYF
TGTGCCAGCAGTGAAATTGATCGCGGGGGTAACCAAGAGACCCAGTACTTC
>TRBJ1-1|TRBV20-1|-|few|11
CSAKVLGRTFF
TGCAGTGCTAAAGTATTGGGGAGGACTTTCTTT
>TRBJ2-2|TRBV9|-|-|15
CASSVGTSNTGELFF
TGTGCCAGCAGCGTCGGGACATCGAACACCGGGGAGCTGTTTTTT
>TRBJ1-2|TRBV4-1|TRBD1|-|16
CASNPGQGDGLYGYTF
TGCGCCAGCAACCCCGGACAGGGGGATGGTTTGTATGGCTACACCTTC
>TRBJ2-4|TRBV2|TRBD1|-|14
CASSMRAGGPFQYF
TGTGCCAGCAGTATGAGGGCAGGGGGCCCATTTCAGTACTTC
>TRBJ2-2|TRBV6-1|-|-|15
CASSEWPRGTGELFF
TGTGCCAGCAGTGAGTGGCCCAGGGGCACCGGGGAGCTGTTTTTT
>TRBJ2-5|TRBV2|TRBD2|-|16
CASSDRVAGKGKTQYF
TGTGCCAGCAGTGATCGGGTAGCGGGGAAGGGTAAGACCCAGTACTTC
>TRBJ1-2|TRBV6-6|TRBD1|-|12
CAGSYRDSLVTF
TGTGCCGGCAGCTACCGGGACAGTTTAGTCACCTTC
>TRBJ2-5|TRBV4-1|-|-|15
CASSQDGANQETQYF
TGCGCCAGCAGCCAAGATGGAGCGAATCAAGAGACCCAGTACTTC
>TRBJ2-3|TRBV5-1|TRBD1|-|15
CASSRVGQGTDTQYF
TGCGCCAGCAGCCGGGTGGGACAGGGCACAGATACGCAGTATTTT
>TRBJ2-7|TRBV5-1|TRBD1|-|15
CASSLAGQLSYEQYF
TGCGCCAGCAGCTTGGCGGGACAGCTCTCCTACGAGCAGTACTTC